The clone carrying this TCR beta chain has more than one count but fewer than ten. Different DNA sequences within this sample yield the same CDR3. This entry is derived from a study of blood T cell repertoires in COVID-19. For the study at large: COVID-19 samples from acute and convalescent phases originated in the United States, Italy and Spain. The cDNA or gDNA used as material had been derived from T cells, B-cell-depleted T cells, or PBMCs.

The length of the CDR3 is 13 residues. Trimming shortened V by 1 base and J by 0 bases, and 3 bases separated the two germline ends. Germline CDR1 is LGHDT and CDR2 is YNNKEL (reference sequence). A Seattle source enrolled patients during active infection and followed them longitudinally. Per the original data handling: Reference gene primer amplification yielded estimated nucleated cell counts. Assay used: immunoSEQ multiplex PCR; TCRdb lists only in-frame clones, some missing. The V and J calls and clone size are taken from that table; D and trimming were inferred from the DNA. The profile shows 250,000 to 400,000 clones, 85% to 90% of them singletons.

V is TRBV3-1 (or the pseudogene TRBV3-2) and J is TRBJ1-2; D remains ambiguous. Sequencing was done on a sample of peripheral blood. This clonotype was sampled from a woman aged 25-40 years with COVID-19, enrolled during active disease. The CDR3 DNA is TGTGCCAGCAGCCAAGGAGCTAACTATGGCTACACCTTC. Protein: CASSQGANYGYTF.